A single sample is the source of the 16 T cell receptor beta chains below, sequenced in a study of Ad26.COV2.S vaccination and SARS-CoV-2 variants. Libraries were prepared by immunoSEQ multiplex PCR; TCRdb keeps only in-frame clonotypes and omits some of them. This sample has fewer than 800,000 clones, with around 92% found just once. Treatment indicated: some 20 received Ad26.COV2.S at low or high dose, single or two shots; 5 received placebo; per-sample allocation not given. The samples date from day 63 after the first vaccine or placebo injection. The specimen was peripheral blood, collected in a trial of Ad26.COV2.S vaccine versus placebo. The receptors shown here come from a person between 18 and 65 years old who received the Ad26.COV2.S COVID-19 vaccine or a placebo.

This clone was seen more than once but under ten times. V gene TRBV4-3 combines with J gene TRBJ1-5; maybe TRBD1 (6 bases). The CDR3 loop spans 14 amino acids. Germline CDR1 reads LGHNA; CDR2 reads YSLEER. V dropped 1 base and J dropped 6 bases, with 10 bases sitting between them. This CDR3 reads CASSQADRSQPQHF. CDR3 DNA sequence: TGCGCCAGCAGCCAAGCCGACAGGTCTCAGCCCCAGCATTTT.

The CDR3 is CASSPLTGGYEQYF. Written as DNA, the CDR3 is TGTGCCAGCTCACCTCTAACAGGGGGCTACGAGCAGTACTTC. The chain links TRBV18 to TRBJ2-7, with 8 bases that match TRBD1. The CDR3 sequence is 14 residues long. J lost 3 bases, V lost 3 bases, and 4 bases had no gene match. Germline CDR1 is KGHSH and CDR2 is LQKENI.

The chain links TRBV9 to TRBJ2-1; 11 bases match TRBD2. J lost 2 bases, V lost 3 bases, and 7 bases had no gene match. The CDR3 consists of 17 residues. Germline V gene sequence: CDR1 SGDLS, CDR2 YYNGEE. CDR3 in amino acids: CASSEQTSGAPYNEQFF. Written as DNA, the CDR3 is TGTGCCAGCAGCGAGCAGACTAGCGGGGCCCCCTACAATGAGCAGTTCTTC. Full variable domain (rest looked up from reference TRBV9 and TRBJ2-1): DSGVTQTPKHLITATGQRVTLRCSPRSGDLSVYWYQQSLDQGLQFLIQYYNGEERAKGNILERFSAQQFPDLHSELNLSSLELGDSALYFCASSEQTSGAPYNEQFFGPGTRLTVL.

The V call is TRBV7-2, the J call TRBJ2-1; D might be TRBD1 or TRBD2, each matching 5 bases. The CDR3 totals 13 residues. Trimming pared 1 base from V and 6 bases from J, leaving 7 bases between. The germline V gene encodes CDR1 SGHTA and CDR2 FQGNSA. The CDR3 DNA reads TGTGCCAGCAGCTTAGGGGGGAGCAATGAGCAGTTCTTC. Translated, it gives CASSLGGSNEQFF.

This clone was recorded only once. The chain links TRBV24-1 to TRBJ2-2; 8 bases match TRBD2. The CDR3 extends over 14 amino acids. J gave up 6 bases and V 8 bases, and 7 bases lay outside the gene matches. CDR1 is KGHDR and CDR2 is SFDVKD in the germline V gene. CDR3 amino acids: CATMEAGGSGELFF. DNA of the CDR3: TGTGCCACCATGGAGGCGGGAGGATCCGGGGAGCTGTTTTTT.

In DNA form, the CDR3 reads TGCAGCGCCTCGGACAGGGGACGCAATGAGCAGTTCTTC. Residues: CSASDRGRNEQFF. The chain carries TRBV29-1 and TRBJ2-1; 9 bases are a match to TRBD1. This CDR3 has 13 residues. Losses at the gene ends were 7 bases for V and 6 bases for J; bases not matched to a gene: 7. The germline CDR1 and CDR2 sequences are SQVTM and ANQGSEA.

This chain's CDR3 is CASSQGLRGEQFF. Written as DNA, the CDR3 is TGTGCCAGCAGCCAAGGCCTTAGGGGTGAGCAGTTCTTC. J is TRBJ2-1 and V is TRBV14, with D maybe TRBD1 (5 bases). Germline CDR1 is SGHDN and CDR2 is FVKESK. V lost 1 base, J lost 9 bases, and 10 bases lay in between. This CDR3 region has 13 residues.

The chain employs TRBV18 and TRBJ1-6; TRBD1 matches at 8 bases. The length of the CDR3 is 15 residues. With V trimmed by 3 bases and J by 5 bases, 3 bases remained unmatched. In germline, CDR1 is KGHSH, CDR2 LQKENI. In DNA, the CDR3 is TGTGCCAGCTCACCGATGGGACAGGATAATTCACCCCTCCACTTT. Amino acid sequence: CASSPMGQDNSPLHF.

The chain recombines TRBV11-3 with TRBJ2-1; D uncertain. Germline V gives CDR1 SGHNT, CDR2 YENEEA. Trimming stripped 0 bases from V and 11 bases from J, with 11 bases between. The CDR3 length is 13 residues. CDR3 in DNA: TGTGCCAGCAGCTTAGATCCTGACGGTCAGCAGTTCTTC. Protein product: CASSLDPDGQQFF.

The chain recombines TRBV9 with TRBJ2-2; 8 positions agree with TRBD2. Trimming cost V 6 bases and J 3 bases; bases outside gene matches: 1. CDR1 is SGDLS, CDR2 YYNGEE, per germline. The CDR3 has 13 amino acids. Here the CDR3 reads CASKRGHTGELFF. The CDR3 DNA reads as TGTGCCAGCAAGCGGGGGCACACCGGGGAGCTGTTTTTT. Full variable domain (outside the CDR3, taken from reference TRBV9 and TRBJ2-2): DSGVTQTPKHLITATGQRVTLRCSPRSGDLSVYWYQQSLDQGLQFLIQYYNGEERAKGNILERFSAQQFPDLHSELNLSSLELGDSALYFCASKRGHTGELFFGEGSRLTVL.

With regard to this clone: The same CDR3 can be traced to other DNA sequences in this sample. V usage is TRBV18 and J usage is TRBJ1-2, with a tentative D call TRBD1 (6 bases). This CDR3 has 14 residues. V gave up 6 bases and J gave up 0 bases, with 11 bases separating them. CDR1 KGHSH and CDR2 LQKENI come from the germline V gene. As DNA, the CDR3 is TGTGCCAGCTCTCCGGACAGAGCTAACTATGGCTACACCTTC. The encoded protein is CASSPDRANYGYTF.

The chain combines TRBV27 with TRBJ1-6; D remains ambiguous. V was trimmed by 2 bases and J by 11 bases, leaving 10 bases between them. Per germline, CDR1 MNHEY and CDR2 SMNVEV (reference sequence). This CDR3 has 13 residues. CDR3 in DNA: TGTGCCAGCAGTTTAAATGCAGCCCCACCCCTCCACTTT. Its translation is CASSLNAAPPLHF.

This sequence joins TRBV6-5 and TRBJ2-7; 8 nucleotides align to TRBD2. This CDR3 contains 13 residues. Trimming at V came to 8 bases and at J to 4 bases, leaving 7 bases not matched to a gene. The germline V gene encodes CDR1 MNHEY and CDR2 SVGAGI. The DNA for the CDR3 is TGTGCCAGCCGGGAGGGCGCTAAATACGAGCAGTACTTC. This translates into CASREGAKYEQYF.

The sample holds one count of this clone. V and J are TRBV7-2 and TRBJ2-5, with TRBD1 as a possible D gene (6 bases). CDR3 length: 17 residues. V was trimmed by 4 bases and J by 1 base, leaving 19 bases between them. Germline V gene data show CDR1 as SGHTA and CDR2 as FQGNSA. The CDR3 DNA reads TGTGCCAGCAGCTCACAAACGGACAGACAACTCCAAGAGACCCAGTACTTC. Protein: CASSSQTDRQLQETQYF.

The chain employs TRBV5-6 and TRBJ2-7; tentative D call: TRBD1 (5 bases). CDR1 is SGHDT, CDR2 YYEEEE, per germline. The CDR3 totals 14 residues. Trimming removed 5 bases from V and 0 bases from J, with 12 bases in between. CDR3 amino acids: CASSRTGPSYEQYF. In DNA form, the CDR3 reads TGTGCCAGCAGTCGCACAGGACCCTCCTACGAGCAGTACTTC.

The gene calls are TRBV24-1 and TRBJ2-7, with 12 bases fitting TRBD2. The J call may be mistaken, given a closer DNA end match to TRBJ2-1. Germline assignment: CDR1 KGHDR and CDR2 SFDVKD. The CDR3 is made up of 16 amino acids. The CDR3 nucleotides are TGTGCCACCAGTGACTCTAGCGGGAGGGCCATAGGTGAGCAGTTCTTC. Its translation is CATSDSSGRAIGEQFF.